A selection of T cell receptor beta chains follows, all from one sample in a study of CXCR3-negative and CXCR3-positive naive CD8 T cells. TCRdb re-analyzed the 5' RACE reads; it lists each CDR3 protein once, without DNA. The specimen's table records 50,000 to 70,000 distinct CDR3 sequences. The sequenced sample consisted of naive CXCR3+ CD8+ T cells from blood. These receptor sequences come from a human donor in good health. Some clones in this sample may be carry-over from other donors' samples. Each CDR3 is given with its conserved first and last residue. Each record gives: J gene, V gene, CDR3 protein.

J gene: TRBJ2-1
V gene: TRBV10-3
CDR3 protein: CAISETISDSVYNEQFF

J gene: TRBJ2-4
V gene: TRBV7-2
CDR3 protein: CASSSDGRFLAKNIQYF

J gene: TRBJ2-7
V gene: TRBV29-1
CDR3 protein: CSVERQGSNYEQYF

J gene: TRBJ2-2
V gene: TRBV29-1
CDR3 protein: CSVEWAGDFYTGELFF

J gene: TRBJ2-1
V gene: TRBV4-2
CDR3 protein: CASSPRTSGEYNEQFF

J gene: TRBJ2-7
V gene: TRBV7-9
CDR3 protein: CASSQSGEYYEQYF

J gene: TRBJ2-7
V gene: TRBV7-9
CDR3 protein: CASSLGSGLADEQYF

J gene: TRBJ1-4
V gene: TRBV12-3/TRBV12-4
CDR3 protein: CASSPDMVNEKLFF

J gene: TRBJ2-7
V gene: TRBV29-1
CDR3 protein: CSFRDAYTYEQYF

J gene: TRBJ2-5
V gene: TRBV27
CDR3 protein: CASSFGQKETQYF

J gene: TRBJ1-1
V gene: TRBV7-3
CDR3 protein: CASSSTAANTEAFF

J gene: TRBJ2-3
V gene: TRBV20-1
CDR3 protein: CSASSNRGGPITDTQYF

J gene: TRBJ2-5
V gene: TRBV7-9
CDR3 protein: CASSYSPGQGKETQYF

J gene: TRBJ2-1
V gene: TRBV27
CDR3 protein: CASSVYRSGIEQFF

J gene: TRBJ1-2
V gene: TRBV29-1
CDR3 protein: CSAQGLHYGYTF

J gene: TRBJ2-5
V gene: TRBV4-3
CDR3 protein: CASSQEKGLGETQYF

J gene: TRBJ2-1
V gene: TRBV27
CDR3 protein: CASSLGGGPYNEQFF

J gene: TRBJ2-3
V gene: TRBV7-9
CDR3 protein: CASREPDTQYF

J gene: TRBJ2-1
V gene: TRBV5-6
CDR3 protein: CASSSVGTSEQFF

J gene: TRBJ2-7
V gene: TRBV28
CDR3 protein: CASRAGGDYEQYF

J gene: TRBJ2-7
V gene: TRBV7-2
CDR3 protein: CASSSAASSYEQYF

J gene: TRBJ2-7
V gene: TRBV5-5
CDR3 protein: CASSSVGWSYEQYF

J gene: TRBJ2-7
V gene: TRBV3-1
CDR3 protein: CASSQVSTRAYEQYF

J gene: TRBJ2-7
V gene: TRBV10-2
CDR3 protein: CASSPGTSGTYEQYF

J gene: TRBJ2-3
V gene: TRBV5-1
CDR3 protein: CASSSPRQGSTDTQYF

J gene: TRBJ1-1
V gene: TRBV12-3/TRBV12-4
CDR3 protein: CASSGSVEAFF

J gene: TRBJ2-1
V gene: TRBV12-3/TRBV12-4
CDR3 protein: CASGMGGLYNEQFF

J gene: TRBJ1-2
V gene: TRBV3-1
CDR3 protein: CASSQEEQIRGNYGYTF